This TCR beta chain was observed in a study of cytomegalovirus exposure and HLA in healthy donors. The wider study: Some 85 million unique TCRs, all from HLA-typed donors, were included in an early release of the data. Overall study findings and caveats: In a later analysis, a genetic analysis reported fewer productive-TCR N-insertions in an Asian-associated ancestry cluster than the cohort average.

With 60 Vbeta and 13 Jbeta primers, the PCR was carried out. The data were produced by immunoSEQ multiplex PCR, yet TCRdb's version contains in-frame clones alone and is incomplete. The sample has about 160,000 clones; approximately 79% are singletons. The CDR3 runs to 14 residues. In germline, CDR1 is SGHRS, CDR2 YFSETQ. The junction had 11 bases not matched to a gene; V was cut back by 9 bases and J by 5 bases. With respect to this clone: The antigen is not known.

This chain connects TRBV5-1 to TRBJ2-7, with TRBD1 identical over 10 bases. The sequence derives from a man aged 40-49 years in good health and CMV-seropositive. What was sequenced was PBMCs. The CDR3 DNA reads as TGCGCCACCAGGATGACAGGGGGCTGGGACGAGCAGTACTTC. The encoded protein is CATRMTGGWDEQYF.